These 22 T cell receptor beta chains share one sample of origin, sequenced in a study of beta chain features in type 1 diabetes (dated by TCRdb to the late 2010s). Receptor libraries were prepared by the immunoSEQ multiplex PCR assay. The entire amount of isolated RNA was reverse transcribed using the High Capacity cDNA Reverse Transcription Kit, so the sequenced TCRB transcripts were expressed ones. This immuneACCESS table, as held by TCRdb, lists in-frame sequences with V and J called but not all clones. Of the missing ones, under half trace to an unresolved V gene in checked studies; the others have no known cause. The sample has 250,000 to 350,000 clones on record, roughly 15% of them singletons. The top ten constitute about 6.6% of the sample. The source material was central memory CD4+ T cells from blood. These receptors all come from a man between 25 and 39 years old in good health.

The CDR3: CATSWGQLVDGYTF. The CDR3 nucleotides read TGTGCCACCAGCTGGGGACAGTTAGTCGATGGCTACACCTTC. The V gene is TRBV15, the J gene TRBJ1-2; 7 nucleotides line up with TRBD1. V shed 5 bases, J shed 6 bases, and the junction held 9 bases outside the gene matches. This CDR3 has 14 amino acids. The germline CDR1 and CDR2 sequences are LNHNV and YYDKDF (reference sequence).

The V gene is TRBV6-1, the J gene TRBJ1-1; 11 bases fit TRBD1. The germline gives CDR1 MNHNS, CDR2 SASEGT. Trimming at V came to 6 bases and at J to 1 base, leaving 1 base not matched to a gene. The CDR3 sequence is 14 residues long. The CDR3 sequence is CASSGQGANTEAFF. Written as DNA, the CDR3 is TGTGCCAGCAGCGGACAGGGGGCGAACACTGAAGCTTTCTTT.

This clone has just a few counts. The chain is built from TRBV29-1 and TRBJ1-3; 7 nucleotides line up with TRBD1. Per germline, CDR1 SQVTM and CDR2 ANQGSEA. The CDR3 has 14 amino acids. The V segment lost 6 bases and the J segment 2 bases; nucleotides outside the gene matches: 7. As DNA, the CDR3 is TGCAGCGTCACACCAGGGGGAACTGGAAACACCATATATTTT. This codes for CSVTPGGTGNTIYF.

This clone was seen a handful of times. The chain links TRBV15 to TRBJ2-3; D ambiguous. Between the trimmed V and J ends, which lost 4 bases and 10 bases, there was a span of 12 bases. This CDR3 has 12 residues. The germline V gene encodes CDR1 LNHNV and CDR2 YYDKDF (reference sequence). The CDR3 spells CATSTMGISQYF. In DNA form, the CDR3 reads TGTGCCACCAGCACCATGGGGATCTCGCAGTATTTT.

Details on this clone: Other DNA sequences of this sample code for an identical CDR3. V gene TRBV7-2 combines with J gene TRBJ2-1; no clear D. Trimming left V 1 base short and J 6 bases short, with 7 bases between. The germline CDR1 and CDR2 sequences are SGHTA and FQGNSA. The CDR3 has 13 residues. The CDR3 region is CASSLGLGNEQFF. The CDR3 bases are TGTGCCAGCAGCTTAGGTTTGGGCAATGAGCAGTTCTTC.

The rearrangement links TRBV7-8 to TRBJ2-7, with D possibly being TRBD1 (6 bases). The CDR3 has 14 residues. Germline loops: CDR1 SGHVS, CDR2 FQNEAQ. Trimming removed 5 bases at V and 10 bases at J, with 21 bases between. The CDR3 DNA follows: TGTGCCAGCAGCCCCGCCGGACAGTTTGGGAGTCAGTACGTC. Its protein product is CASSPAGQFGSQYV.

This clone showed up many times. The rearrangement joins TRBV11-1 to TRBJ2-1; 7 positions agree with TRBD2. CDR3 length: 15 residues. Germline CDR1 and CDR2: SGHAT and FQDESV (reference sequence). The V segment lost 5 bases and the J segment 0 bases; nucleotides outside the gene matches: 4. The CDR3: CASSRGEGSYNEQFF. The CDR3 nucleotides are TGTGCCAGCAGCAGAGGGGAGGGCTCCTACAATGAGCAGTTCTTC.

The J gene is TRBJ2-5, the V gene TRBV2; 11 positions agree with TRBD2. This CDR3 is built from 15 residues. Per the germline V gene, CDR1 is SNHLY and CDR2 is FYNNEI. The V gene end was trimmed by 2 bases and the J gene end by 4 bases; junction bases not matched to a gene: 3. The CDR3 is CASSEQLAGAETQYF. CDR3 nucleotide sequence: TGTGCCAGCAGTGAACAACTAGCGGGAGCAGAGACCCAGTACTTC.

The chain links TRBV5-5 to TRBJ2-5, with 7 bases identical to TRBD2. CDR3 size: 16 residues. Germline CDR1 reads SGHKS; CDR2 reads YYEKEE (reference sequence). Trimming cost V 2 bases and J 2 bases; bases outside gene matches: 9. CDR3 amino acids: CASSLGGVRGQETQYF. The CDR3 DNA is TGTGCCAGCAGCTTAGGCGGTGTGCGGGGGCAAGAGACCCAGTACTTC. The full variable domain, in which reference TRBV5-5 and TRBJ2-5 provide the parts outside the CDR3, is DAGVTQSPTHLIKTRGQQVTLRCSPISGHKSVSWYQQVLGQGPQFIFQYYEKEERGRGNFPDRFSARQFPNYSSELNVNALLLGDSALYLCASSLGGVRGQETQYFGPGTRLLVL.

CDR3 region: CASSFLGYEQYV. For the CDR3, the DNA is TGTGCCAGCAGCTTCCTGGGCTACGAGCAGTACGTC. The chain employs TRBV5-6 and TRBJ2-7; D ambiguous. The V and J ends lost 2 bases and 3 bases respectively, with 6 bases between them. Per the germline V gene, CDR1 is SGHDT and CDR2 is YYEEEE. The CDR3 length is 12 residues.

The J gene is TRBJ2-7, the V gene TRBV6-6; D may be TRBD2 (6 bases). The CDR3 runs 14 residues. Trimming cost V 6 bases and J 4 bases, with 16 bases left between them. Germline V gene lookup returns CDR1 MNHNY and CDR2 SVGAGI (reference sequence). CDR3 loop: CASSQRETGYEQYV. In nucleotides, the CDR3 is TGTGCCAGCAGCCAACGGGAGACCGGGTACGAGCAGTACGTC.

This clone has more than one count but fewer than ten. The chain carries TRBV6-5 and TRBJ2-3, with 7 bases matching TRBD1. Germline loops: CDR1 MNHEY, CDR2 SVGAGI. Unmatched junction bases numbered 4, after V lost 2 bases and J lost 8 bases. This CDR3 has 13 residues. CDR3 sequence (DNA): TGTGCCAGCAGTTACGGGGCAGGGGGTACGCAGTATTTT. Its protein is CASSYGAGGTQYF.

The V and J genes are TRBV11-2 and TRBJ2-3; 7 positions match TRBD1. Germline V gene sequence: CDR1 SGHAT, CDR2 FQNNGV. The CDR3 totals 14 residues. The J segment lost 6 bases and the V segment lost 3 bases, leaving 6 bases of the junction unmatched. CDR3 loop: CASSFNRGRDTQYF. The CDR3 DNA reads TGTGCCAGCAGCTTCAACAGGGGAAGGGATACGCAGTATTTT.

V and J are TRBV10-3 and TRBJ1-2; D is ambiguous. Germline-derived CDR1 and CDR2 are ENHRY and SYGVKD. This CDR3 contains 13 residues. V was cut by 6 bases and J by 0 bases, with 8 bases left in between. CDR3: CAISRGPNYGYTF. Written as DNA, the CDR3 is TGTGCCATCAGCCGGGGTCCTAACTATGGCTACACCTTC.

This clone was seen only a few times. The genes are TRBV4-3 and TRBJ1-2; the D is unclear. The V end was cut by 0 bases, the J end by 5 bases, with 19 bases between. Germline V gene data show CDR1 as LGHNA and CDR2 as YSLEER. The CDR3 spans 17 residues. As DNA, the CDR3 is TGCGCCAGCAGCCAAGATCGGGCACCGGCCTCACCATATGGCTACACCTTC. It encodes CASSQDRAPASPYGYTF.

CDR3 sequence: CASSTQRSRNTIYF. The CDR3 DNA is TGTGCCAGCAGTACTCAAAGGTCCCGAAACACCATATATTTT. The V and J genes are TRBV6-5 and TRBJ1-3; D remains unclear. This CDR3 has 14 residues. Trimming took 5 bases from V and 5 from J, leaving 13 bases between them. CDR1 and CDR2 (germline): MNHEY, SVGAGI.

V usage is TRBV5-1 and J usage is TRBJ1-6, with 7 nucleotides matching TRBD1. The germline V gene has CDR1 SGHRS and CDR2 YFSETQ. With V trimmed by 4 bases and J by 7 bases, 11 bases remained unmatched. The CDR3 length is 16 residues. The CDR3 sequence is CASSGTTGRENSPLHF. As DNA, the CDR3 is TGCGCCAGCAGCGGAACGACAGGGAGAGAAAATTCACCCCTCCACTTT. The variable domain in full, completed from reference TRBV5-1 and TRBJ1-6, reads KAGVTQTPRYLIKTRGQQVTLSCSPISGHRSVSWYQQTPGQGLQFLFEYFSETQRNKGNFPGRFSGRQFSNSRSEMNVSTLELGDSALYLCASSGTTGRENSPLHFGNGTRLTVT.

The genes are TRBV4-3 and TRBJ2-2; TRBD2 matches at 7 bases. V was pared by 0 bases and J by 3 bases, with 10 bases of the junction left unmatched. Germline CDR1 LGHNA, CDR2 YSLEER. The CDR3 consists of 18 residues. The CDR3 bases are TGCGCCAGCAGCCAAGATCTGTCCCGGGGGGATTACACCGGGGAGCTGTTTTTT. Translating it yields CASSQDLSRGDYTGELFF.

CDR3 DNA: TGTGCCAGCAGCTTGGGGGTCCTAGGGGACACTGAAGCTTTCTTT. This codes for CASSLGVLGDTEAFF. V is TRBV5-6 and J is TRBJ1-1, with D tentatively TRBD1 (5 bases). V was trimmed by 0 bases and J by 3 bases, leaving 12 bases between them. Germline values: CDR1 SGHDT, CDR2 YYEEEE. The CDR3 loop spans 15 amino acids.

The V and J genes are TRBV19 and TRBJ2-5, with 9 bases that match TRBD2. The CDR3 has 16 residues. The V gene's germline CDR1 is LNHDA and CDR2 SQIVND (reference sequence). J was trimmed by 0 bases and V by 8 bases; bases with no gene match: 10. This CDR3 reads CASSLAGRIHQETQYF. DNA of the CDR3: TGTGCCAGTTCTCTAGCGGGAAGGATCCACCAAGAGACCCAGTACTTC.

V is TRBV5-8 and J is TRBJ2-5, with TRBD1 matching over 7 bases. Germline CDR1 and CDR2: SGHTS and YDEGEE. The CDR3 length is 16 residues. V lost 3 bases to trimming and J lost 5 bases; unmatched junction nucleotides: 13. DNA for the CDR3: TGTGCCAGCAGCTCACCGCGACAGGGAAGAACCGAGACCCAGTACTTC. It yields the protein CASSSPRQGRTETQYF.

This clone was detected once. CDR3 loop: CASSWGTGEAFF. DNA for the CDR3: TGTGCCAGCAGCTGGGGGACAGGGGAAGCTTTCTTT. The chain has TRBV11-3 and TRBJ1-1; 9 bases agree with TRBD1. Losses at the gene ends were 4 bases for V and 8 bases for J; bases not matched to a gene: 2. Per the germline V gene, CDR1 is SGHNT and CDR2 is YENEEA. The CDR3 runs to 12 residues.